This passage covers 21 T cell receptor beta chains from one sample sequenced in a study of blood T cell repertoires in COVID-19. TCRdb keeps only in-frame clones here, not all; method: immunoSEQ multiplex PCR. Among roughly 310,000 clones, roughly 90% were seen once, and the ten largest hold around 2.6%. The source material was PBMCs or T cells enriched from blood (not recorded which). Receptor source: a man aged 55 to 70 who had recovered from COVID-19.

The sample holds one count of this clone. The chain employs TRBV11-3 and TRBJ2-1; 10 positions agree with TRBD1. Per the germline V gene, CDR1 is SGHNT and CDR2 is YENEEA. CDR3 length equals 15 residues. Losses at the gene ends were 4 bases for V and 4 bases for J; bases not matched to a gene: 4. In nucleotides, the CDR3 is TGTGCCAGCAGCTCCGGACAGGGGGGGTACAATGAGCAGTTCTTC. Its protein product is CASSSGQGGYNEQFF.

The rearrangement links TRBV6-5 to TRBJ1-5; D might be TRBD1 (6 bases). V was cut by 6 bases and J by 4 bases, with 13 bases left in between. In germline, CDR1 is MNHEY, CDR2 SVGAGI. The length of the CDR3 is 14 residues. CDR3 sequence reads: CASRGGRGNQPQHF. CDR3 nucleotides: TGTGCCAGCAGGGGCGGCAGGGGTAATCAGCCCCAGCATTTT.

This chain uses TRBV6-1 with TRBJ1-2, with 8 bases lining up with TRBD1. The junction had 16 bases not matched to a gene; V was cut back by 2 bases and J by 8 bases. This CDR3 is 17 amino acids long. Germline V gives CDR1 MNHNS, CDR2 SASEGT. CDR3 sequence (DNA): TGTGCCAGCAGTGAACCCCCCTCCTCGGACAGGGTCGAGGGCTACACCTTC. Its translation: CASSEPPSSDRVEGYTF.

V gene TRBV27 combines with J gene TRBJ2-3; TRBD1 matches at 12 bases. CDR3 length: 17 residues. Germline V lookup: CDR1 MNHEY, CDR2 SMNVEV (reference sequence). After removal of 6 bases from V and 1 base from J, the junction contained 8 bases not matched to a gene. As DNA, the CDR3 is TGTGCCAGCAGAAAAGGGACAGGGGGCTTTCGCACAGATACGCAGTATTTT. Protein sequence: CASRKGTGGFRTDTQYF.

The CDR3 nucleotides are TGTGCCACCAGTGAGGGGGCTCGTGGCTACACCTTC. As protein: CATSEGARGYTF. The genes are TRBV24-1 and TRBJ1-2, with D perhaps TRBD1 (6 bases). The length of the CDR3 is 12 residues. V was pared by 4 bases and J by 7 bases, with 9 bases between. Germline values: CDR1 KGHDR, CDR2 SFDVKD.

This clone was counted a single time. This chain links TRBV4-1 with TRBJ1-1; 7 nucleotides match TRBD1. CDR1 is MGHRA, CDR2 YSYEKL, per germline. V trimming: 5 bases; J trimming: 4 bases; junction bases outside the gene matches: 10. The CDR3 loop spans 15 amino acids. The CDR3 protein is CASSRRTGDGTEAFF. The CDR3, as DNA: TGCGCCAGCAGCAGACGAACAGGGGATGGCACTGAAGCTTTCTTT.

The chain has TRBV7-2 and TRBJ1-1, with 9 positions matching TRBD1. V dropped 4 bases and J dropped 8; count of bases not matched to a gene: 2. CDR1 SGHTA and CDR2 FQGNSA come from the germline V gene. The length of the CDR3 is 12 residues. CDR3 coding DNA: TGTGCCAGCAGCTCACAGGGGGCCGAAGCTTTCTTT. Translation: CASSSQGAEAFF.

The chain couples TRBV7-9 to TRBJ1-1; TRBD1 might be the D (5 bases). The CDR3 is 17 amino acids. CDR1 is SEHNR, CDR2 FQNEAQ, per germline (reference sequence). Trimming pared 5 bases from V and 1 base from J, leaving 20 bases between. CDR3 region: CASSEFVGTFQNTEAFF. CDR3 bases: TGTGCCAGCAGCGAATTCGTCGGGACTTTCCAGAACACTGAAGCTTTCTTT.

The table lists this clone with a few counts. This chain uses TRBV2 with TRBJ2-7; 9 nucleotides align to TRBD2. V lost 2 bases to trimming and J lost 6 bases; unmatched junction nucleotides: 5. Looked up from germline, CDR1 is SNHLY and CDR2 is FYNNEI. The CDR3 sequence is 14 residues long. This chain's CDR3 is CASSESGRLVEQYF. CDR3 in DNA: TGTGCCAGCAGTGAAAGCGGGAGGTTAGTCGAGCAGTACTTC.

The chain combines TRBV3-1 (or the pseudogene TRBV3-2) with TRBJ1-3; TRBD1 aligns across 7 bases. Germline CDR1 reads LGHDT; CDR2 reads YNNKEL (reference sequence). The V segment lost 1 base and the J segment 3 bases; nucleotides outside the gene matches: 3. The CDR3 spans 15 residues. CDR3 DNA sequence: TGTGCCAGCAGCCAAGTGACAGGGCTTGGAAACACCATATATTTT. Protein sequence: CASSQVTGLGNTIYF.

The V and J genes are TRBV2 and TRBJ1-1, with 7 positions matching TRBD1. This CDR3 spans 15 amino acids. Germline values: CDR1 SNHLY, CDR2 FYNNEI. V was clipped by 6 bases and J by 1 base; unmatched bases: 8. CDR3 DNA: TGTGCCAGCAGGACGGGACAGCAGAGGAACACTGAAGCTTTCTTT. The encoded protein is CASRTGQQRNTEAFF.

The rearrangement links TRBV7-3 to TRBJ1-2, with D unresolved. CDR3 length: 13 residues. With 1 base removed from V and 7 bases from J, the gap between germline ends came to 10 bases. The germline gives CDR1 SGHTA, CDR2 FQGTGA. The CDR3 is CASSLIYGSGYTF. CDR3 nucleotides: TGTGCCAGCAGCTTAATATACGGGTCTGGCTACACCTTC.

This sequence joins TRBV9 and TRBJ1-5; D call uncertain. The CDR3 runs to 13 residues. Germline-derived CDR1 and CDR2 are SGDLS and YYNGEE. Trimming took 0 bases from V and 3 from J, leaving 4 bases between them. CDR3 loop: CASSVDHNQPQHF. For the CDR3, the DNA is TGTGCCAGCAGCGTAGATCACAATCAGCCCCAGCATTTT.

The chain has TRBV5-6 and TRBJ1-3; D gene uncertain. V was cut by 3 bases and J by 4 bases, with 8 bases left in between. The CDR3 extends over 13 amino acids. Germline V gene data show CDR1 as SGHDT and CDR2 as YYEEEE. CDR3 nucleotides: TGTGCCAGCAGCTCCTGGGCAGGAAACACCATATATTTT. Translating gives CASSSWAGNTIYF.

This clone was found once. The chain carries TRBV2 and TRBJ2-2; 7 positions agree with TRBD1. V trimming: 5 bases; J trimming: 0 bases; junction bases outside the gene matches: 3. The CDR3 runs to 15 residues. In germline, CDR1 is SNHLY, CDR2 FYNNEI. CDR3 nucleotide sequence: TGTGCCAGCAGTCCACAGGGGACGAACACCGGGGAGCTGTTTTTT. Translated: CASSPQGTNTGELFF.

This chain links TRBV29-1 with TRBJ2-5, with TRBD1 as a possible D gene (5 bases). The CDR3 covers 18 residues. Germline V gene lookup returns CDR1 SQVTM and CDR2 ANQGSEA. V was trimmed by 0 bases and J by 5 bases, leaving 25 bases between them. The CDR3 loop reads CSVEDPLGAGRPTETQYF. DNA of the CDR3: TGCAGCGTTGAAGATCCCCTTGGGGCAGGCCGGCCTACGGAGACCCAGTACTTC.

The genes are TRBV7-2 and TRBJ1-6, with D unresolved. The CDR3 has 15 residues. Germline V gives CDR1 SGHTA, CDR2 FQGNSA. Trimming pared 3 bases from V and 9 bases from J, leaving 15 bases between. The CDR3 nucleotides read TGTGCCAGCAGCTTGGGCCAGGCACGGCGTTCACCCCTCCACTTT. Its translation: CASSLGQARRSPLHF.

This clone was seen a single time. The V gene is TRBV5-1, the J gene TRBJ2-5; a possible D gene is TRBD2 (5 bases). Trimming left V 1 base short and J 5 bases short, with 15 bases between. CDR1 and CDR2 from the germline V gene are SGHRS and YFSETQ. This CDR3 spans 15 amino acids. In nucleotides, the CDR3 is TGCGCCAGCAGCTTGAGTGGGGTCTCGGGGGAGACCCAGTACTTC. Amino acid sequence: CASSLSGVSGETQYF.

This clone was counted only a few times. The CDR3 spells CASSYHRGSLSYEQYF. The CDR3 region has the DNA TGTGCCAGCAGTTACCACAGGGGCTCCCTCTCCTACGAGCAGTACTTC. The chain combines TRBV6-5 with TRBJ2-7, with TRBD1 identical over 7 bases. The CDR3 has 16 residues. V dropped 2 bases and J dropped 0; count of bases not matched to a gene: 7. The germline V gene has CDR1 MNHEY and CDR2 SVGAGI.

The genes are TRBV6-6 and TRBJ2-7, with 9 bases fitting TRBD1. Germline V gene lookup returns CDR1 MNHNY and CDR2 SVGAGI (reference sequence). Germline trimming cut 8 bases from V and 3 bases from J; bases unmatched to any gene: 8. This CDR3 comprises 14 residues. CDR3 sequence (DNA): TGTGCCAGCGAGCCGGGACAGGGTAACTACGAGCAGTACTTC. It is translated as CASEPGQGNYEQYF.

This chain connects TRBV10-3 to TRBJ2-7; TRBD2 aligns across 7 bases. Germline CDR1 reads ENHRY; CDR2 reads SYGVKD. The CDR3 extends over 15 amino acids. Unmatched junction bases numbered 9, after V lost 3 bases and J lost 4 bases. CDR3 amino acids: CAISDGGSSGYEQYF. The CDR3 DNA reads as TGTGCCATCAGTGACGGGGGGTCTAGCGGATACGAGCAGTACTTC.